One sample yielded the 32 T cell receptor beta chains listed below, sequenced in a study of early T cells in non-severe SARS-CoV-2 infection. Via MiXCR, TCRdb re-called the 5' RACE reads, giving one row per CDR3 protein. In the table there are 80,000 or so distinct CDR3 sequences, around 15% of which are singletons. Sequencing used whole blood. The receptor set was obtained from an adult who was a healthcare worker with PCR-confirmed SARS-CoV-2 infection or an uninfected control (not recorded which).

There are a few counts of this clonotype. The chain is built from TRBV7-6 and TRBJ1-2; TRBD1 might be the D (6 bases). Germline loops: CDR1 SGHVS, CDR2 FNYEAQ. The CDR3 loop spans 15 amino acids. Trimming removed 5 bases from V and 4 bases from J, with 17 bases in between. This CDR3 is CASSPSPDRPYGYTF. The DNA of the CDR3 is TGTGCCAGCAGCCCCAGCCCAGACAGGCCCTATGGCTACACCTTC.

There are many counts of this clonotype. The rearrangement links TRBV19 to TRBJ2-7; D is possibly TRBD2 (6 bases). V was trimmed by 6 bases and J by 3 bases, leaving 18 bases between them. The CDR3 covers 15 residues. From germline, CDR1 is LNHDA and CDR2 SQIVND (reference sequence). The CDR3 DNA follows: TGTGCCAGTAGCCCCGCCGGGGGTGCGGGCTACGAGCAGTACTTC. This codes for CASSPAGGAGYEQYF. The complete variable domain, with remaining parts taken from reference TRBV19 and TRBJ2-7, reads DGGITQSPKYLFRKEGQNVTLSCEQNLNHDAMYWYRQDPGQGLRLIYYSQIVNDFQKGDIAEGYSVSREKKESFPLTVTSAQKNPTAFYLCASSPAGGAGYEQYFGPGTRLTVT.

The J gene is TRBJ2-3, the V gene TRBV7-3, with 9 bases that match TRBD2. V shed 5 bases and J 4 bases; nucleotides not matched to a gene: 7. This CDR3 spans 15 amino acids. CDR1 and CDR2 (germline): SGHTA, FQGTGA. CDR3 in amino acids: CASSPHSGSPDTQYF. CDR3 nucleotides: TGTGCCAGCAGCCCCCATAGCGGGAGCCCAGATACGCAGTATTTT.

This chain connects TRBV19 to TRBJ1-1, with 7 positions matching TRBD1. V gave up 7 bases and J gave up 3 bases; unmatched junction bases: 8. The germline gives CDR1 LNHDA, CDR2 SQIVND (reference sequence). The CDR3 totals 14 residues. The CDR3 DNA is TGTGCCAGTATCGCATCCAGGGGGGACACTGAAGCTTTCTTT. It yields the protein CASIASRGDTEAFF.

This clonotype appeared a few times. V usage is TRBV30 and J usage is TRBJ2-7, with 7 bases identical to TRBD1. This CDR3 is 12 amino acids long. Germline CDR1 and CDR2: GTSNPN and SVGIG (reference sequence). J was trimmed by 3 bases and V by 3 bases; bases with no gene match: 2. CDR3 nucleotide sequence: TGTGCCTGGAGCAGACAGGGCTACGAGCAGTACTTC. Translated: CAWSRQGYEQYF.

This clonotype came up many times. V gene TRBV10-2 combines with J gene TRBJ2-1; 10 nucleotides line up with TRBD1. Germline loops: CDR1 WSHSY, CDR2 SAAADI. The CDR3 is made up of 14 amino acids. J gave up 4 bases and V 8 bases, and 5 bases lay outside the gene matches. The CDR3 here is CASDRGLLYNEQFF. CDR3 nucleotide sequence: TGCGCCAGCGACAGGGGGCTACTATACAATGAGCAGTTCTTC.

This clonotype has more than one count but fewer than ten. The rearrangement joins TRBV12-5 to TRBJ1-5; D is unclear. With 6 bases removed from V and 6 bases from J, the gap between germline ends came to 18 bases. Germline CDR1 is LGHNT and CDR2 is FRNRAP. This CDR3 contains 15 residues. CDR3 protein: CASGKGLGESQPQHF. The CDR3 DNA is TGTGCTAGTGGGAAAGGCCTCGGGGAGAGTCAGCCCCAGCATTTT.

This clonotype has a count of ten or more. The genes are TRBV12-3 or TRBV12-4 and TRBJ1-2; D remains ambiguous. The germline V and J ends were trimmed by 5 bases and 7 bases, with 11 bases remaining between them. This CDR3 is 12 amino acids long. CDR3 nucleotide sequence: TGTGCCAGCAGTAGCAAAGGGTCTGGCTACACCTTC. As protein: CASSSKGSGYTF.

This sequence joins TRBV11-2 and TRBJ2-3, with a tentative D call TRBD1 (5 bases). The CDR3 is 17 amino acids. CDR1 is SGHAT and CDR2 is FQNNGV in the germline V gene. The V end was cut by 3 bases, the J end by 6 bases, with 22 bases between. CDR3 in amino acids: CASSLGRLPQVLDTQYF. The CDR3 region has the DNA TGTGCCAGCAGCTTGGGGCGGCTACCACAGGTATTGGATACGCAGTATTTT.

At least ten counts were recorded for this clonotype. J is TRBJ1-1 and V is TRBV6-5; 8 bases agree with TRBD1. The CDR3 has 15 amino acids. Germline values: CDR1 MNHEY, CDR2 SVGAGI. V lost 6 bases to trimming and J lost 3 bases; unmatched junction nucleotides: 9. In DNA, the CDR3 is TGTGCCAGCAGCCCTCGGACAGGGCGGGACACTGAAGCTTTCTTT. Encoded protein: CASSPRTGRDTEAFF.

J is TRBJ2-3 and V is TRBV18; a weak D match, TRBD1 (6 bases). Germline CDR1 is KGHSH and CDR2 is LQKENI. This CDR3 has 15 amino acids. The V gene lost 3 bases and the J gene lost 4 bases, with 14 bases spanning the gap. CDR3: CASSPVGGPADTQYF. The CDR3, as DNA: TGTGCCAGCTCACCGGTAGGGGGACCCGCAGATACGCAGTATTTT. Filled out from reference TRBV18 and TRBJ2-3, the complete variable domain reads NAGVMQNPRHLVRRRGQEARLRCSPMKGHSHVYWYRQLPEEGLKFMVYLQKENIIDESGMPKERFSAEFPKEGPSILRIQQVVRGDSAAYFCASSPVGGPADTQYFGPGTRLTVL.

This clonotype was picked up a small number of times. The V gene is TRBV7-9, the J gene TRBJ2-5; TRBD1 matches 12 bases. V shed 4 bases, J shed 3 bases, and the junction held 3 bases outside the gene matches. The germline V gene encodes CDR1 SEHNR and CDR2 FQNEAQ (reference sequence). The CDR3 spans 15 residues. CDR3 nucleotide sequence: TGTGCCAGCAGCTCCGGGACAGGGGGCAAAGAGACCCAGTACTTC. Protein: CASSSGTGGKETQYF.

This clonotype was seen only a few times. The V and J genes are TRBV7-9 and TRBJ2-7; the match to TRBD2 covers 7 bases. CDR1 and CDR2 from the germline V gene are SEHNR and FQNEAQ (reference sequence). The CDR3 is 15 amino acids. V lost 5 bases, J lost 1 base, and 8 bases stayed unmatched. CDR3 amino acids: CASSRGASGSYEQYF. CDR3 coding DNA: TGTGCCAGCAGCAGAGGGGCTAGCGGTTCCTACGAGCAGTACTTC.

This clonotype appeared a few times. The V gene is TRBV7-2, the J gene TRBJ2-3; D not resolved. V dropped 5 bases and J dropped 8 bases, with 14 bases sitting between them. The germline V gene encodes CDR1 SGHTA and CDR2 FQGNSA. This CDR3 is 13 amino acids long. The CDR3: CASSHSPLGTQYF. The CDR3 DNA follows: TGTGCCAGCAGCCACTCCCCGCTCGGTACGCAGTATTTT.

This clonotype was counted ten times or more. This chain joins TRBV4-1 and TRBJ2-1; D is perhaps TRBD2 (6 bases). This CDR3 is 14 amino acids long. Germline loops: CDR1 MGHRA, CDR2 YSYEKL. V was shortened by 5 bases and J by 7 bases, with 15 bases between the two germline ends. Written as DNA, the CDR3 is TGCGCCAGCAGCTTCGCGGGACTCGGGAATGAGCAGTTCTTC. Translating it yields CASSFAGLGNEQFF.

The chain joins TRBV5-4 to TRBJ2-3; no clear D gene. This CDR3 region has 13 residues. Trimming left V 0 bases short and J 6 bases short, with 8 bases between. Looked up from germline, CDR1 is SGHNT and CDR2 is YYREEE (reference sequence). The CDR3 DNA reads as TGTGCCAGCAGCTTGGAGGCAGAGGATACGCAGTATTTT. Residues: CASSLEAEDTQYF.

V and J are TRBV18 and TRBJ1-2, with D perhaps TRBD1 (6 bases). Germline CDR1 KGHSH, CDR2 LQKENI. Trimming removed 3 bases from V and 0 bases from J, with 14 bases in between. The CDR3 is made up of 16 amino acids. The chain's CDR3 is CASSPPSTGANYGYTF. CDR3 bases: TGTGCCAGCTCACCTCCGTCGACAGGAGCTAACTATGGCTACACCTTC.

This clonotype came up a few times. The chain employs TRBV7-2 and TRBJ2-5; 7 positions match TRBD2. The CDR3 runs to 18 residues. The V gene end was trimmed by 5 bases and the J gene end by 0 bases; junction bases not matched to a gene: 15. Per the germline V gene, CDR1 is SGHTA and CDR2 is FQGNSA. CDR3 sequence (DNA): TGTGCCAGCAGCAAGCATGCCCCTAGCGGAAGCCACCAAGAGACCCAGTACTTC. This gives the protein CASSKHAPSGSHQETQYF.

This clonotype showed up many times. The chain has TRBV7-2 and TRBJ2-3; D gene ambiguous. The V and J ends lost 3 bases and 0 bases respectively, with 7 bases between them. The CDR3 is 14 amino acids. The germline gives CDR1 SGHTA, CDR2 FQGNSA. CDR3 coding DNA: TGTGCCAGCAGCTTTGGGCCCAGCACAGATACGCAGTATTTT. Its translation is CASSFGPSTDTQYF. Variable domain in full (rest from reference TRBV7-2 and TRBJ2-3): GAGVSQSPSNKVTEKGKDVELRCDPISGHTALYWYRQSLGQGLEFLIYFQGNSAPDKSGLPSDRFSAERTGGSVSTLTIQRTQQEDSAVYLCASSFGPSTDTQYFGPGTRLTVL.

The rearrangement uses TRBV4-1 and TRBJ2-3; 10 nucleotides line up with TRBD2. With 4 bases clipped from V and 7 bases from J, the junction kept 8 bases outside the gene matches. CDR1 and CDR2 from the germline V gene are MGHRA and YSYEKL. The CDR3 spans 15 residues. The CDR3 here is CASSPPSGRVYTQYF. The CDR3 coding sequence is TGCGCCAGCAGCCCGCCGAGCGGGAGGGTTTATACGCAGTATTTT.

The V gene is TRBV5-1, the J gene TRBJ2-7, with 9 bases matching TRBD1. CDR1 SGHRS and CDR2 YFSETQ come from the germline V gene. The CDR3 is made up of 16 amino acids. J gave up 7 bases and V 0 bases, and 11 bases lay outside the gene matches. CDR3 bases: TGCGCCAGCAGCTTGGTCGGGACAGGGACGTGGTGGGAGCAGTACTTC. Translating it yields CASSLVGTGTWWEQYF.

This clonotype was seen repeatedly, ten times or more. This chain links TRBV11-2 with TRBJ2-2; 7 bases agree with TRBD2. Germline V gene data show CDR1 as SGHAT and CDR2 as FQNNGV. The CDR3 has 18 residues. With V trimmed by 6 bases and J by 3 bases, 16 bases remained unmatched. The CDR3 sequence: CASRNSLAAIGDTGELFF. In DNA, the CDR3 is TGTGCCAGCAGGAATTCCCTAGCGGCCATTGGAGACACCGGGGAGCTGTTTTTT. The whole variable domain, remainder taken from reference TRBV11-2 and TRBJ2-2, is EAGVAQSPRYKIIEKRQSVAFWCNPISGHATLYWYQQILGQGPKLLIQFQNNGVVDDSQLPKDRFSAERLKGVDSTLKIQPAKLEDSAVYLCASRNSLAAIGDTGELFFGEGSRLTVL.

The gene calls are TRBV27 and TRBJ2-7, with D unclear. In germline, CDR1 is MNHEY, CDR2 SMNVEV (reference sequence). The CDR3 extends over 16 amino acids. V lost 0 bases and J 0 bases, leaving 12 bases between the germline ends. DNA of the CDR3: TGTGCCAGCAGTTTATCGATGGGCGCCACCTCCTACGAGCAGTACTTC. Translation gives CASSLSMGATSYEQYF.

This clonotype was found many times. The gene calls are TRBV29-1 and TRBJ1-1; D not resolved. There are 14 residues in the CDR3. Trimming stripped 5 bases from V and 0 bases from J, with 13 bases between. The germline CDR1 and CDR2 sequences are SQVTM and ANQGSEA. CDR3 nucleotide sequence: TGCAGCGTTCTTACCCAACAGATGAACACTGAAGCTTTCTTT. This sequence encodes CSVLTQQMNTEAFF.

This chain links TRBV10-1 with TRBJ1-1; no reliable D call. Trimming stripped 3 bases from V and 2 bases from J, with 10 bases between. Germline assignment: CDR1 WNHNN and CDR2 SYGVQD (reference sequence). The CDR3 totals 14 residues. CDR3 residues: CASSETALNTEAFF. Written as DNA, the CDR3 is TGCGCCAGCAGTGAAACAGCCCTAAACACTGAAGCTTTCTTT.

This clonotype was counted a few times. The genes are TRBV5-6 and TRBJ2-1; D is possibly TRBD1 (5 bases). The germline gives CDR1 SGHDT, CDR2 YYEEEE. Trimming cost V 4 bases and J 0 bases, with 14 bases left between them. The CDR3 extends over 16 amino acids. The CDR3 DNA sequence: TGTGCCAGCAGCGTGGTAGGGGCGAGCTCCTACAATGAGCAGTTCTTC. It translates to CASSVVGASSYNEQFF.

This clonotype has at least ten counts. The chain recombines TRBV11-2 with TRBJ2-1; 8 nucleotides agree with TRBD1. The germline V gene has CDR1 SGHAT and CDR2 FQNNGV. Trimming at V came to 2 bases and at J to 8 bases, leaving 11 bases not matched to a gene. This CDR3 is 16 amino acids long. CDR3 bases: TGTGCCAGCAGCTTAAGGGGACAGGCACGGTTGGATGAGCAGTTCTTC. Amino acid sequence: CASSLRGQARLDEQFF.

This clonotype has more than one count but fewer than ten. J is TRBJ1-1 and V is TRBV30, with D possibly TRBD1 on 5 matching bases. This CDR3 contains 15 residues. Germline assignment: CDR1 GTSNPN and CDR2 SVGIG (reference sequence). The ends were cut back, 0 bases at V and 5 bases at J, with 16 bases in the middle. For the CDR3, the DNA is TGTGCCTGGAGTGTACACGAAGCAGGGAGGACTGAAGCTTTCTTT. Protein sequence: CAWSVHEAGRTEAFF. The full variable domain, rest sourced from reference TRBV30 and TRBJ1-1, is SQTIHQWPATLVQPVGSPLSLECTVEGTSNPNLYWYRQAAGRGLQLLFYSVGIGQISSEVPQNLSASRPQDRQFILSSKKLLLSDSGFYLCAWSVHEAGRTEAFFGQGTRLTVV.

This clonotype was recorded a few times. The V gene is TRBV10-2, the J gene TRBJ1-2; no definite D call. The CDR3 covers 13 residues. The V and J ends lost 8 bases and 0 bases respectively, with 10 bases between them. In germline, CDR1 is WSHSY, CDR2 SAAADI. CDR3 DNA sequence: TGCGCCAGCGCGGTCGGAACTAACTATGGCTACACCTTC. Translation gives CASAVGTNYGYTF.

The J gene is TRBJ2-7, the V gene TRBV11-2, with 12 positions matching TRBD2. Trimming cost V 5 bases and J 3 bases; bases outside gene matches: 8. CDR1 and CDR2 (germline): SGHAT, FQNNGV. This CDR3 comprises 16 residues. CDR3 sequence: CASSAGTSGSFYEQYF. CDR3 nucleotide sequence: TGTGCCAGCAGCGCAGGGACTAGCGGGTCCTTCTACGAGCAGTACTTC.

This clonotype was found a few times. CDR3 sequence: CSARVRQGAETQYF. The CDR3 DNA follows: TGCAGTGCTAGAGTACGACAGGGGGCGGAGACCCAGTACTTC. The rearrangement joins TRBV20-1 to TRBJ2-5; TRBD1 matches 10 bases. With V trimmed by 1 base and J by 5 bases, 4 bases remained unmatched. This CDR3 spans 14 amino acids. CDR1 is DFQATT, CDR2 SNEGSKA, per germline (reference sequence).

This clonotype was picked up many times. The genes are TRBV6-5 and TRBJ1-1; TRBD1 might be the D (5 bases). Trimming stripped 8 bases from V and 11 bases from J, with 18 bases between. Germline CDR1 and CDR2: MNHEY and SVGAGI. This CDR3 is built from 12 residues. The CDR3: CASGHGRERAFF. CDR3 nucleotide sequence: TGTGCCAGCGGTCACGGCAGGGAGAGGGCTTTCTTT.